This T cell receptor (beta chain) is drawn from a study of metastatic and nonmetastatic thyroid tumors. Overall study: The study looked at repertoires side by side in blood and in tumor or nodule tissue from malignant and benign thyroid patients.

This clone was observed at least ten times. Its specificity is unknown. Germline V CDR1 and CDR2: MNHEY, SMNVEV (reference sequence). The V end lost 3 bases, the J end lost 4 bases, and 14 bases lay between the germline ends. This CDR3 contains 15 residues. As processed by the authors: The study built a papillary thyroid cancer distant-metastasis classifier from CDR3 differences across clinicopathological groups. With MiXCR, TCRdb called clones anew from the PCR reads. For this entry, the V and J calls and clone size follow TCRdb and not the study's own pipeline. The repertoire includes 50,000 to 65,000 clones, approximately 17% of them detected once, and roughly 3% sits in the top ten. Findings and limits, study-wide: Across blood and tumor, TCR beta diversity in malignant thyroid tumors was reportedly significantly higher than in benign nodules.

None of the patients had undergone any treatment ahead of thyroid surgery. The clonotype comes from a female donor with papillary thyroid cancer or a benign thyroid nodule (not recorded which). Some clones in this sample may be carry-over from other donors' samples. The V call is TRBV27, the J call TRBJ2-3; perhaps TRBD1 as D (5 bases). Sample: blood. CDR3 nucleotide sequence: TGTGCCAGCAGTTTCGAAAGCAGGGTCTCAGATACGCAGTATTTT. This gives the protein CASSFESRVSDTQYF.